One and the same sample provided the 10 T cell receptor beta chains below, sequenced in a study of blood T cell repertoires in COVID-19. The repertoire was sequenced with immunoSEQ multiplex PCR; TCRdb's copy has only in-frame clones and lacks some. The data hold around 200,000 clones, with roughly 85% observed a single time. The specimen was peripheral blood. Receptors originate from a man in his sixties with acute or convalescent COVID-19.

The chain links TRBV5-1 to TRBJ1-1; D is possibly TRBD1 (6 bases). Germline V gene sequence: CDR1 SGHRS, CDR2 YFSETQ. This CDR3 comprises 14 residues. The germline V and J ends were trimmed by 1 base and 7 bases, with 14 bases remaining between them. CDR3 residues: CASSLTHRDDEAFF. The CDR3, as DNA: TGCGCCAGCAGCTTGACGCACAGGGATGATGAAGCTTTCTTT.

The rearrangement links TRBV4-3 to TRBJ2-5; tentative D call: TRBD2 (6 bases). The CDR3 has 13 amino acids. CDR1 and CDR2 from the germline V gene are LGHNA and YSLEER. V lost 0 bases and J 7 bases, leaving 9 bases between the germline ends. In DNA, the CDR3 is TGCGCCAGCAGCCAAGATTTGGAGGGGACCCAGTACTTC. Translated, it gives CASSQDLEGTQYF.

This clone was seen only once. CDR3 bases: TGTGCCAGTAGTATACGGGGACTAGCGAACACCGGGGAGCTGTTTTTT. This translates into CASSIRGLANTGELFF. The chain recombines TRBV19 with TRBJ2-2, with 8 bases lining up with TRBD2. Germline CDR1 reads LNHDA; CDR2 reads SQIVND (reference sequence). Trimming at V came to 2 bases and at J to 0 bases, leaving 2 bases not matched to a gene. The CDR3 consists of 16 residues.

The sample holds a few counts of this clone. The J gene is TRBJ1-6, the V gene TRBV9; TRBD1 might be the D (6 bases). Per the germline V gene, CDR1 is SGDLS and CDR2 is YYNGEE. V was cut by 2 bases and J by 0 bases, with 9 bases left in between. The CDR3 has 16 amino acids. CDR3 sequence: CASSVTGSSYNSPLHF. CDR3 DNA sequence: TGTGCCAGCAGCGTTACAGGGAGCTCCTATAATTCACCCCTCCACTTT.

The chain employs TRBV28 and TRBJ2-3; the match to TRBD2 covers 11 bases. V lost 6 bases to trimming and J lost 4 bases; unmatched junction nucleotides: 12. The germline gives CDR1 MDHEN, CDR2 SYDVKM. The CDR3 length is 17 residues. CDR3 protein: CASSLLGLADVADTQYF. CDR3 in DNA: TGTGCCAGCAGCCTATTGGGACTAGCGGACGTAGCAGATACGCAGTATTTT.

The chain combines TRBV5-4 with TRBJ2-7, with D unclear. CDR1 SGHNT and CDR2 YYREEE come from the germline V gene (reference sequence). This CDR3 spans 14 amino acids. The ends were cut back, 0 bases at V and 0 bases at J, with 7 bases in the middle. The DNA for the CDR3 is TGTGCCAGCAGCTTGGAAAGGAGCTCCTACGAGCAGTACTTC. Translating gives CASSLERSSYEQYF.

CDR3 bases: TGTGCCAGCAGCAAAAAGGGTCGCGGGAGGGACGCCTACGAGCAGTACTTC. Residues: CASSKKGRGRDAYEQYF. The chain employs TRBV21-1 and TRBJ2-7; TRBD2, as called in the table, went unchecked against the DNA. TRBV21-1 is classified as a pseudogene. The CDR3 totals 17 residues.

The chain has TRBV14 and TRBJ2-5, with 9 bases aligning to TRBD2. Germline loops: CDR1 SGHDN, CDR2 FVKESK. The CDR3 has 16 amino acids. V trimming: 4 bases; J trimming: 5 bases; junction bases outside the gene matches: 11. This CDR3 reads CASSRWASGVRETQYF. CDR3 DNA sequence: TGTGCCAGCAGCCGCTGGGCTAGCGGGGTGAGGGAGACCCAGTACTTC.

The V call is TRBV18, the J call TRBJ2-7; D perhaps matches TRBD2 (6 bases). The V and J ends lost 1 base and 3 bases respectively, with 10 bases between them. The length of the CDR3 is 14 residues. Germline CDR1 KGHSH, CDR2 LQKENI. The CDR3 nucleotides read TGTGCCAGCTCACCACGGGACTTGATCTACGAGCAGTACTTC. It specifies CASSPRDLIYEQYF.

The rearrangement uses TRBV7-3 and TRBJ2-5, with TRBD2 identical over 8 bases. CDR1 SGHTA and CDR2 FQGTGA come from the germline V gene. The CDR3 is made up of 15 amino acids. V shed 5 bases and J 1 base; nucleotides not matched to a gene: 6. CDR3 coding DNA: TGTGCCAGCAGCAGCCAGGGACTAGGCCAAGAGACCCAGTACTTC. Translated: CASSSQGLGQETQYF.